Listed here are 29 T cell receptor beta chains from one sample, sequenced in a study of T cells in Graves' hyperthyroidism and ophthalmopathy. Regions amplified from RNA transcripts were the TCR beta CDR3 regions. Carried out on the TCR CDR3, a first-round RT-PCR used the HTBI primer set. TCRdb ran MiXCR on the multiplex PCR reads and lists one entry per CDR3 protein. The table records 600,000 to 650,000 distinct CDR3 sequences, under 20% of them present only once. The source material was blood. The source is a woman aged 25-40 years with Graves' hyperthyroidism.

This sequence joins TRBV6-1 and TRBJ1-1; no clear D gene. CDR3 length equals 13 residues. The germline V and J ends were trimmed by 10 bases and 1 base, with 13 bases remaining between them. Germline CDR1 is MNHNS and CDR2 is SASEGT. CDR3 sequence reads: CATGPPENTEAFF. CDR3 nucleotides: TGTGCCACCGGGCCCCCGGAGAACACTGAAGCTTTCTTT.

In regard to this clonotype: A much bigger clone sits one base away, suggesting this may be a read error. The CDR3 spells CAGTRERLYEQYF. Here the CDR3 DNA reads TGTGCCGGAACCCGGGAGCGTCTCTACGAGCAGTACTTC. The chain employs TRBV30 and TRBJ2-7; a possible D gene is TRBD2 (6 bases). This CDR3 region has 13 residues. V gave up 8 bases and J gave up 3 bases, with 17 bases separating them. Per germline, CDR1 GTSNPN and CDR2 SVGIG (reference sequence).

A note on this clonotype: A much larger clone sits a single nucleotide away, making a read error possible. The chain couples TRBV11-2 to TRBJ2-7, with 7 positions matching TRBD2. Germline loops: CDR1 SGHAT, CDR2 FQNNGV. CDR3 length: 15 amino acids. The CDR3 reads CASGLEAGLGYEQYF. The CDR3, as DNA: TGTGCCAGCGGCTTAGAGGCAGGACTAGGTTACGAGCAGTACTTC.

The chain uses TRBV11-3 and TRBJ2-1, with 11 positions matching TRBD2. CDR3 length: 14 residues. The trim removed 9 bases at V and 9 bases at J, leaving 10 bases unmatched. The germline CDR1 and CDR2 sequences are SGHNT and YENEEA. CDR3 in DNA: TGTGCCAGTAGTATAGCGGGAGGGCCGGGTGAGCAGTTCTTC. It translates to CASSIAGGPGEQFF.

The table lists this clonotype with many counts. The V call is TRBV28, the J call TRBJ1-1, with no clear D. The CDR3 extends over 14 amino acids. Germline loops: CDR1 MDHEN, CDR2 SYDVKM. Between the trimmed V and J ends, which lost 6 bases and 0 bases, there was a span of 11 bases. The CDR3 here is CASSPVNMNTEAFF. CDR3 DNA: TGTGCCAGCAGCCCAGTGAACATGAACACTGAAGCTTTCTTT.

This clonotype was found a few times. The chain recombines TRBV28 with TRBJ1-1, with D tentatively TRBD1 (5 bases). V shed 6 bases and J shed 4 bases, with 18 bases lying between them. This CDR3 region has 15 residues. Germline V gene sequence: CDR1 MDHEN, CDR2 SYDVKM. CDR3 sequence (DNA): TGTGCCAGCAGATGGGGGGGGTCGCGGGGCACTGAAGCTTTCTTT. Its translation is CASRWGGSRGTEAFF.

This clonotype has only a few counts. The chain combines TRBV5-1 with TRBJ2-1; 7 nucleotides match TRBD2. V trimming: 4 bases; J trimming: 5 bases; junction bases outside the gene matches: 12. The CDR3 length is 16 residues. CDR1 is SGHRS, CDR2 YFSETQ, per germline. The CDR3: CASSRTVGTTNNEQFF. The CDR3 coding sequence is TGCGCCAGCAGCCGGACGGTGGGGACTACTAACAATGAGCAGTTCTTC. The full variable domain, completed using reference TRBV5-1 and TRBJ2-1, is KAGVTQTPRYLIKTRGQQVTLSCSPISGHRSVSWYQQTPGQGLQFLFEYFSETQRNKGNFPGRFSGRQFSNSRSEMNVSTLELGDSALYLCASSRTVGTTNNEQFFGPGTRLTVL.

This clonotype was counted many times. This sequence joins TRBV20-1 and TRBJ1-1; possibly TRBD1 for D (5 bases). Germline loops: CDR1 DFQATT, CDR2 SNEGSKA (reference sequence). The CDR3 sequence is 11 residues long. The ends were cut back, 7 bases at V and 5 bases at J, with 11 bases in the middle. CDR3 loop: CSVPGRTEAFF. The CDR3 DNA sequence: TGCAGTGTTCCAGGGAGGACTGAAGCTTTCTTT.

This clonotype was seen ten or more times. The chain joins TRBV20-1 to TRBJ2-3, with a tentative D call TRBD1 (5 bases). The germline gives CDR1 DFQATT, CDR2 SNEGSKA (reference sequence). V gave up 8 bases and J gave up 4 bases, with 16 bases separating them. The CDR3 spans 13 residues. The CDR3 coding sequence is TGCAGTCTCACACGGACATGGGCAGATACGCAGTATTTT. It encodes CSLTRTWADTQYF.

The chain recombines TRBV24-1 with TRBJ2-1, with TRBD1 identical over 9 bases. Germline CDR1 and CDR2: KGHDR and SFDVKD. CDR3 length: 14 amino acids. Trimming cost V 0 bases and J 11 bases; bases outside gene matches: 4. CDR3 in amino acids: CATSDLLGQGKQFF. Written as DNA, the CDR3 is TGTGCCACCAGTGATTTGTTGGGACAGGGTAAGCAGTTCTTC.

This clonotype was seen ten or more times. The rearrangement links TRBV28 to TRBJ2-7; TRBD2 aligns across 8 bases. V trimming: 5 bases; J trimming: 3 bases; junction bases outside the gene matches: 21. Germline V gene data show CDR1 as MDHEN and CDR2 as SYDVKM. The CDR3 spans 19 residues. The CDR3 DNA follows: TGTGCCAGCAGTCCAGGACTAGCAGGAGGAAGGTATCCTGGCTACGAGCAGTACTTC. Protein product: CASSPGLAGGRYPGYEQYF.

This clonotype was found many times. The V call is TRBV6-1, the J call TRBJ1-2, with 8 nucleotides matching TRBD1. Trimming cost V 5 bases and J 7 bases; bases outside gene matches: 12. The CDR3 totals 15 residues. Germline V gene sequence: CDR1 MNHNS, CDR2 SASEGT. This chain's CDR3 is CASSFPTGQGGGYTF. CDR3 DNA sequence: TGTGCCAGCAGTTTCCCAACCGGACAGGGCGGTGGCTACACCTTC.

This clonotype was picked up a small number of times. This may arise from a read error, as a much more abundant clone is one base away. The rearrangement uses TRBV5-1 and TRBJ2-3; D gene unclear. Looked up from germline, CDR1 is SGHRS and CDR2 is YFSETQ. This CDR3 spans 14 amino acids. The CDR3 protein is CVSSLYGDTDTQYF. The DNA for the CDR3 is TGCGTCAGCAGCTTGTACGGAGACACAGATACGCAGTATTTT.

The chain links TRBV9 to TRBJ2-1; 11 nucleotides agree with TRBD2. Germline CDR1 SGDLS, CDR2 YYNGEE. The CDR3 is made up of 16 amino acids. V dropped 1 base and J dropped 3; count of bases not matched to a gene: 3. The CDR3 protein is CASSVSGTSGYNEQFF. The CDR3 region has the DNA TGTGCCAGCAGCGTATCCGGGACTAGCGGCTACAATGAGCAGTTCTTC. The whole variable domain, filled in from reference TRBV9 and TRBJ2-1, reads DSGVTQTPKHLITATGQRVTLRCSPRSGDLSVYWYQQSLDQGLQFLIQYYNGEERAKGNILERFSAQQFPDLHSELNLSSLELGDSALYFCASSVSGTSGYNEQFFGPGTRLTVL.

The chain is built from TRBV29-1 and TRBJ2-4, with a tentative D call TRBD1 (5 bases). Germline V gene lookup returns CDR1 SQVTM and CDR2 ANQGSEA. There are 14 residues in the CDR3. With 1 base removed from V and 8 bases from J, the gap between germline ends came to 15 bases. The CDR3 here is CSVEVGSGMDIQYF. CDR3 DNA sequence: TGCAGCGTTGAAGTGGGGTCAGGGATGGACATTCAGTACTTC.

This clonotype was detected only a few times. This sequence joins TRBV19 and TRBJ1-1; D is unresolved. Trimming cost V 6 bases and J 12 bases, with 17 bases left between them. Germline CDR1 reads LNHDA; CDR2 reads SQIVND (reference sequence). This CDR3 is 12 amino acids long. DNA of the CDR3: TGTGCCAGTAGGGGTGGGTGGGGTGCACCTTTCTTT. The encoded protein is CASRGGWGAPFF. Drawing the rest from reference TRBV19 and TRBJ1-1, the complete variable domain is DGGITQSPKYLFRKEGQNVTLSCEQNLNHDAMYWYRQDPGQGLRLIYYSQIVNDFQKGDIAEGYSVSREKKESFPLTVTSAQKNPTAFYLCASRGGWGAPFFGQGTRLTVV.

The chain recombines TRBV7-3 with TRBJ2-1, with D perhaps assigned TRBD1 or TRBD2 (5 bases each). Per germline, CDR1 SGHTA and CDR2 FQGTGA. V lost 5 bases and J lost 0, with 11 bases in between. This CDR3 spans 15 amino acids. The CDR3 sequence: CASSPRETSYNEQFF. The CDR3 DNA is TGTGCCAGCAGCCCCAGGGAGACCTCCTACAATGAGCAGTTCTTC.

This clonotype was found a few times. This chain uses TRBV25-1 with TRBJ2-1, with 7 bases that match TRBD2. Germline CDR1 and CDR2: MGHDK and SYGVNS. Trimming at V came to 8 bases and at J to 8 bases, leaving 18 bases not matched to a gene. The CDR3 runs to 16 residues. CDR3 bases: TGTGCCAGCGGGGGGGGGAGGGGAGGGATGGAAGATGAGCAGTTCTTC. The encoded protein is CASGGGRGGMEDEQFF.

Turning to this clonotype: A clone one base away is much larger, so this may be a read error. The chain links TRBV6-1 to TRBJ1-5, with a possible D match to TRBD1 (5 bases). CDR3 length: 18 residues. CDR1 is MNHNS, CDR2 SASEGT, per germline. CDR3 in DNA: TGTGCCATCAGTGAACCGGGACCGGACGTAGGTAGCGATCAGCCCCAGCATTTT. Its translation: CAISEPGPDVGSDQPQHF.

This clonotype was seen only a few times. V and J are TRBV3-1 and TRBJ1-4; 12 nucleotides align to TRBD1. This CDR3 is 17 amino acids long. Germline-derived CDR1 and CDR2 are LGHDT and YNNKEL (reference sequence). Trimming took 3 bases from V and 5 from J; bases not matched to a gene: 7. The CDR3 DNA is TGTGCCAGCAGCCAGCCGGGACAGGGGGCCCTGAATGAAAAACTGTTTTTT. Translating it yields CASSQPGQGALNEKLFF.

Only a few counts were recorded for this clonotype. The rearrangement links TRBV20-1 to TRBJ1-1; D is uncertain. The CDR3 extends over 13 amino acids. Germline CDR1 is DFQATT and CDR2 is SNEGSKA (reference sequence). V dropped 3 bases and J dropped 4 bases, with 12 bases sitting between them. CDR3 amino acids: CSASPKPGTEAFF. The CDR3 nucleotides are TGCAGTGCTAGTCCGAAACCGGGCACTGAAGCTTTCTTT.

The chain recombines TRBV6-5 with TRBJ2-2; D remains unclear. Trimming left V 2 bases short and J 6 bases short, with 7 bases between. The CDR3 runs to 13 residues. Germline V gives CDR1 MNHEY, CDR2 SVGAGI. CDR3 loop: CASSYVDAGELFF. The CDR3 DNA sequence: TGTGCCAGCAGTTACGTGGACGCCGGGGAGCTGTTTTTT.

This chain uses TRBV7-9 with TRBJ2-1; 15 bases fit TRBD2. The CDR3 spans 15 residues. With V trimmed by 4 bases and J by 8 bases, 3 bases remained unmatched. Germline loops: CDR1 SEHNR, CDR2 FQNEAQ (reference sequence). The CDR3 nucleotides read TGTGCCAGCAGCTCCGGGACTAGCGGGAGGTATGAGCAGTTCTTC. Its protein is CASSSGTSGRYEQFF.

In its sample, this clonotype was seen many times. Relative to the germline gene, one junction end is altered; a read error may explain this. V usage is TRBV7-2 and J usage is TRBJ2-7, with 9 nucleotides matching TRBD2. CDR3 size: 14 residues. The germline gives CDR1 SGHTA, CDR2 FQGNSA. The CDR3 DNA sequence: TGTGCCAGCAGTTTAGCGGGAGCAATATACGAGCAGTACTTC. It encodes CASSLAGAIYEQYF.

This clonotype was seen a few times. This chain joins TRBV5-6 and TRBJ2-3; 7 nucleotides line up with TRBD2. The CDR3 spans 15 residues. Trimming cost V 4 bases and J 3 bases; bases outside gene matches: 8. Germline loops: CDR1 SGHDT, CDR2 YYEEEE. This CDR3 is CASSIGLGSTDTQYF. CDR3 bases: TGTGCCAGCAGCATAGGACTAGGATCGACAGATACGCAGTATTTT.

This clonotype has at least ten counts. The chain links TRBV28 to TRBJ1-2; 7 bases line up with TRBD1. The CDR3 extends over 17 amino acids. Per germline, CDR1 MDHEN and CDR2 SYDVKM. V shed 4 bases, J shed 4 bases, and the junction held 15 bases outside the gene matches. CDR3 coding DNA: TGTGCCAGCAGTTCCACCACCGGGACAGCAAAAAGCTATGGCTACACCTTC. It is translated as CASSSTTGTAKSYGYTF.

The J gene is TRBJ2-5, the V gene TRBV27; possibly TRBD2 for D (6 bases). This CDR3 has 13 amino acids. Germline CDR1 and CDR2: MNHEY and SMNVEV (reference sequence). Trimming left V 4 bases short and J 5 bases short, with 11 bases between. CDR3 region: CASSYGLKETQYF. CDR3 in DNA: TGTGCCAGCAGTTACGGACTAAAGGAGACCCAGTACTTC.

This clonotype has at least ten counts. CDR3 in DNA: TGCAGTGCTAGAGGTTTGGGACTAGCGGGAGACACGCAGTATTTT. This codes for CSARGLGLAGDTQYF. This rearrangement joins TRBV20-1 to TRBJ2-3, with TRBD2 matching over 14 bases. CDR3 size: 15 residues. Germline V gene sequence: CDR1 DFQATT, CDR2 SNEGSKA (reference sequence). V trimming: 1 base; J trimming: 9 bases; junction bases outside the gene matches: 6.

This clonotype has at least ten counts. The chain has TRBV5-1 and TRBJ2-3; the D is unclear. Germline lookup yields CDR1 SGHRS and CDR2 YFSETQ. V lost 1 base to trimming and J lost 6 bases, with 12 bases between them. The CDR3 totals 14 residues. The CDR3 loop is CASSLLGGSDTQYF. The CDR3 DNA reads TGCGCCAGCAGCTTGTTAGGCGGCTCCGATACGCAGTATTTT.